Below, 29 T cell receptor beta chains from the same sample are listed, as sequenced in a study of human T cells and chemical hapten exposure (dated by TCRdb to 2020 to 2022). The method behind the library was RACE. Sequencing was carried out with a NextSeq 500. In-frame beta chains were kept once TCRdb had trimmed the public reads at Q25 with fastp and called clones with MiXCR. Records with the same CDR3 protein are collapsed into one entry carrying the most frequent genes and DNA. Within this sample are roughly 72,000 distinct CDR3 sequences, with under 13% of them counted one time only. 1.1% to 1.5% of the sample goes to the ten largest clones. The sample's time point label, decoded: patch test 1, 2 weeks after DPC sensitization. What this sample's treatment or condition label stands for: therapeutic diphenylcyclopropenone sensitization with weekly scalp DPC. The sample in question was whole blood, obtained in connection with sensitization to the hapten diphenylcyclopropenone (DPC). These receptors came from a woman between 45 and 65 years old with alopecia areata. Some clones in this sample may be carry-over from other donors' samples.

This clonotype was seen a few times. The chain has TRBV5-1 and TRBJ1-2; perhaps TRBD1 as D (5 bases). This CDR3 has 15 residues. CDR1 is SGHRS and CDR2 is YFSETQ in the germline V gene. V was shortened by 4 bases and J by 6 bases, with 19 bases between the two germline ends. The CDR3 coding sequence is TGCGCCAGCAGCCGCGAGGCGGCGGTAGGGGATGGCTACACCTTC. Translating gives CASSREAAVGDGYTF.

This clonotype was picked up a small number of times. The junction and the germline gene differ at one end; a read error may be behind it. This CDR3 reads CASSPTGTSEQETQYF. The DNA for the CDR3 is TGTGCTAGCAGCCCAACCGGGACTAGCGAACAAGAGACCCAGTACTTC. V gene TRBV7-7 combines with J gene TRBJ2-5; 10 nucleotides agree with TRBD2. The germline V gene has CDR1 SSHAT and CDR2 FNYEAQ (reference sequence). The CDR3 length is 16 residues. The full variable domain, in which reference TRBV7-7 and TRBJ2-5 provide the parts outside the CDR3, is GAGVSQSPRYKVTKRGQDVTLRCDPISSHATLYWYQQALGQGPEFLTYFNYEAQPDKSGLPSDRFSAERPEGSISTLTIQRTEQRDSAMYRCASSPTGTSEQETQYFGPGTRLLVL.

In this sample, this clonotype turned up a few times. The genes are TRBV2 and TRBJ2-1; TRBD2 might be the D (7 bases). The V gene lost 6 bases and the J gene lost 2 bases, with 14 bases spanning the gap. Germline V lookup: CDR1 SNHLY, CDR2 FYNNEI. This CDR3 region has 15 residues. As DNA, the CDR3 is TGTGCCAGCAGCCAACAGGGAGGGACCTACAATGAGCAGTTCTTC. This gives the protein CASSQQGGTYNEQFF. Supplemented by reference TRBV2 and TRBJ2-1, the full variable domain reads EPEVTQTPSHQVTQMGQEVILRCVPISNHLYFYWYRQILGQKVEFLVSFYNNEISEKSEIFDDQFSVERPDGSNFTLKIRSTKLEDSAMYFCASSQQGGTYNEQFFGPGTRLTVL.

This clonotype has only a few counts. The chain recombines TRBV20-1 with TRBJ2-3; TRBD2 matches 8 bases. Trimming cost V 4 bases and J 0 bases; bases outside gene matches: 3. The germline gives CDR1 DFQATT, CDR2 SNEGSKA (reference sequence). This CDR3 spans 14 amino acids. DNA for the CDR3: TGCAGTGCTACTAAGCGGGGGAGCACAGATACGCAGTATTTT. Translated, it gives CSATKRGSTDTQYF.

This chain uses TRBV4-1 with TRBJ2-5; no definite D call. The germline gives CDR1 MGHRA, CDR2 YSYEKL. V lost 8 bases, J lost 2 bases, and 12 bases lay in between. The CDR3 has 13 residues. The CDR3 sequence is CASSSSLQETQYF. CDR3 bases: TGCGCCAGCTCCAGCTCACTGCAAGAGACCCAGTACTTC.

The chain links TRBV18 to TRBJ2-2; D gene ambiguous. Germline loops: CDR1 KGHSH, CDR2 LQKENI. The CDR3 spans 14 residues. Trimming removed 5 bases from V and 2 bases from J, with 9 bases in between. The CDR3 region has the DNA TGTGCCAGCTCAGTAAACCTTAACACCGGGGAGCTGTTTTTT. Its protein product is CASSVNLNTGELFF.

In its sample, this clonotype was seen many times. The chain uses TRBV12-3 or TRBV12-4 and TRBJ2-1; D is unclear. This CDR3 region has 12 residues. V lost 7 bases, J lost 4 bases, and 8 bases lay in between. CDR3 region: CASTLGYNEQFF. The CDR3, as DNA: TGTGCCAGCACCTTGGGGTACAATGAGCAGTTCTTC.

This clonotype was picked up many times. The DNA of the CDR3 is TGTGCCAGCAGTTTGGCGGTCGGGGAGCTGTTTTTT. It yields the protein CASSLAVGELFF. This chain joins TRBV12-3 or TRBV12-4 and TRBJ2-2, with D hard to call. This CDR3 region has 12 residues. Trimming took 3 bases from V and 7 from J, leaving 6 bases between them.

This clonotype came up a few times. The chain links TRBV2 to TRBJ2-3; tentatively, D is TRBD1 or TRBD2 (6 bases each). Looked up from germline, CDR1 is SNHLY and CDR2 is FYNNEI. This CDR3 region has 14 residues. V lost 6 bases, J lost 5 bases, and 15 bases lay in between. The CDR3 DNA reads as TGTGCCAGCAGGACCTCAGAGGGGGGAGATACGCAGTATTTT. Protein sequence: CASRTSEGGDTQYF. Full variable domain (remainder filled in from reference TRBV2 and TRBJ2-3): EPEVTQTPSHQVTQMGQEVILRCVPISNHLYFYWYRQILGQKVEFLVSFYNNEISEKSEIFDDQFSVERPDGSNFTLKIRSTKLEDSAMYFCASRTSEGGDTQYFGPGTRLTVL.

This clonotype turned up a few times. The gene calls are TRBV3-1 and TRBJ1-2; 7 positions agree with TRBD1. J lost 8 bases, V lost 5 bases, and 8 bases had no gene match. The CDR3 is 13 residues long. CDR1 is LGHDT and CDR2 is YNNKEL in the germline V gene (reference sequence). CDR3 bases: TGTGCCAGCAGCGAGGGACAGCCTGGGGGCTACACCTTC. Translated, it gives CASSEGQPGGYTF.

This clonotype appeared many times. The chain joins TRBV4-2 to TRBJ1-1; perhaps TRBD1 as D (5 bases). This CDR3 contains 15 residues. Trimming took off 0 bases at V and 5 bases at J, with 13 bases between the two ends. CDR1 and CDR2 (germline): LGHNA, YNFKEQ. CDR3 residues: CASSQDQQVGTEAFF. DNA for the CDR3: TGTGCCAGCAGCCAAGATCAACAGGTCGGAACTGAAGCTTTCTTT.

This clonotype was seen more than once but under ten times. The chain joins TRBV7-2 to TRBJ1-1; TRBD1 matches at 10 bases. The CDR3 consists of 15 residues. Germline V gene data show CDR1 as SGHTA and CDR2 as FQGNSA. Trimming took 7 bases from V and 5 from J; bases not matched to a gene: 10. The chain's CDR3 is CASTNPRGQGTEAFF. CDR3 bases: TGTGCCAGCACCAACCCCCGGGGACAGGGGACTGAAGCTTTCTTT.

This clonotype has a count of ten or more. V is TRBV19 and J is TRBJ2-7; D remains ambiguous. The CDR3 runs 16 residues. V shed 1 base and J shed 0 bases, with 13 bases lying between them. Germline V gives CDR1 LNHDA, CDR2 SQIVND (reference sequence). The CDR3 nucleotides read TGTGCCAGTAGTATAGCCCCCGACATCGACTCCTACGAGCAGTACTTC. It translates to CASSIAPDIDSYEQYF.

The CDR3 nucleotides read TGTGCCAGCAGTGTAGGGGGTAACACAGATACGCAGTATTTT. This translates into CASSVGGNTDTQYF. The gene calls are TRBV6-1 and TRBJ2-3; D possibly corresponds to TRBD1 (6 bases). The V gene's germline CDR1 is MNHNS and CDR2 SASEGT. V shed 4 bases and J shed 2 bases, with 10 bases lying between them. The CDR3 consists of 14 residues.

This clonotype has only a few counts. The chain couples TRBV12-3 or TRBV12-4 to TRBJ2-7; no firm D call. The V and J ends lost 6 bases and 3 bases respectively, with 18 bases between them. The CDR3 is made up of 15 amino acids. In DNA, the CDR3 is TGTGCCAGCAGCCACGGCCGGGCGATTAGCTACGAGCAGTACTTC. Encoded protein: CASSHGRAISYEQYF.

The chain uses TRBV28 and TRBJ2-3, with TRBD2 as a possible D gene (5 bases). In germline, CDR1 is MDHEN, CDR2 SYDVKM. Trimming pared 6 bases from V and 2 bases from J, leaving 21 bases between. This CDR3 region has 17 residues. In nucleotides, the CDR3 is TGTGCCAGCAGCCTATTCCTGGGGAGCCGAAACACAGATACGCAGTATTTT. This encodes CASSLFLGSRNTDTQYF.

V gene TRBV11-3 combines with J gene TRBJ2-2, with TRBD1 as a possible D gene (7 bases). V was pared by 8 bases and J by 6 bases, with 19 bases between. The CDR3 has 15 amino acids. Germline loops: CDR1 SGHNT, CDR2 YENEEA. The CDR3 reads CASRTTGVGAGELFF. As DNA, the CDR3 is TGTGCCAGCCGGACTACAGGGGTCGGTGCCGGGGAGCTGTTTTTT.

This clonotype was counted many times. This chain's CDR3 is CAISEGRSRNNEQFF. CDR3 DNA: TGTGCCATCAGTGAGGGCCGTTCCCGGAACAATGAGCAGTTCTTC. The gene calls are TRBV10-3 and TRBJ2-1; D call uncertain. The germline V and J ends were trimmed by 2 bases and 5 bases, with 13 bases remaining between them. Looked up from germline, CDR1 is ENHRY and CDR2 is SYGVKD. This CDR3 region has 15 residues.

The sample holds many counts of this clonotype. V and J are TRBV6-2 or TRBV6-3 and TRBJ1-1, with 8 bases that match TRBD1. The CDR3 length is 13 residues. Germline values: CDR1 MNHEY, CDR2 SVGEGT. V dropped 7 bases and J dropped 6; count of bases not matched to a gene: 7. DNA of the CDR3: TGTGCCAGCATTCGGACAGGGAAGCCTGAAGCTTTCTTT. Its protein product is CASIRTGKPEAFF.

This clonotype was seen a few times. V and J are TRBV7-2 and TRBJ2-7; D perhaps matches TRBD1 (5 bases). Germline-derived CDR1 and CDR2 are SGHTA and FQGNSA. This CDR3 region has 13 residues. V was clipped by 5 bases and J by 7 bases, with 15 bases between them. The CDR3 DNA reads as TGTGCCAGCAGCCAGAGGTCAGGGTTGGAGCAGTACTTC. This codes for CASSQRSGLEQYF.

The rearrangement joins TRBV20-1 to TRBJ2-3, with a tentative D call TRBD1 (6 bases). This CDR3 is 14 amino acids long. From germline, CDR1 is DFQATT and CDR2 SNEGSKA (reference sequence). The CDR3 here is CSDSTGRFTDTQYF. For the CDR3, the DNA is TGCAGCGATTCCACAGGGCGGTTCACAGATACGCAGTATTTT.

The chain couples TRBV7-6 to TRBJ1-3; tentatively, D is TRBD1 (6 bases). V was clipped by 4 bases and J by 6 bases, with 13 bases between them. This CDR3 region has 14 residues. CDR1 SGHVS and CDR2 FNYEAQ come from the germline V gene. The CDR3 reads CASSWQGHENTIYF. CDR3 bases: TGTGCCAGCAGCTGGCAGGGGCACGAAAACACCATATATTTT.

This clonotype has ten or more counts. The chain recombines TRBV9 with TRBJ2-7, with D perhaps matching TRBD1 (5 bases). Trimming took off 4 bases at V and 12 bases at J, with 11 bases between the two ends. Germline CDR1 and CDR2: SGDLS and YYNGEE. CDR3 length: 10 residues. CDR3: CASSPLGPYF. CDR3 coding DNA: TGTGCCAGCAGCCCCCTGGGGCCGTACTTC.

This clonotype has ten or more counts. This chain links TRBV27 with TRBJ1-1, with D perhaps TRBD1 (6 bases). From germline, CDR1 is MNHEY and CDR2 SMNVEV (reference sequence). V was trimmed by 5 bases and J by 2 bases, leaving 15 bases between them. The CDR3 loop spans 15 amino acids. Here the CDR3 reads CASSTLDRYNTEAFF. In DNA form, the CDR3 reads TGTGCCAGCAGTACCCTCGACAGGTACAACACTGAAGCTTTCTTT.

In nucleotides, the CDR3 is TGTGCCAGCAGCTTAAGTCCGGCAGCACGCGAGCAGTACTTC. Amino acid sequence: CASSLSPAAREQYF. The chain links TRBV7-9 to TRBJ2-7; D unresolved. The V end lost 2 bases, the J end lost 6 bases, and 14 bases lay between the germline ends. This CDR3 comprises 14 residues. Germline values: CDR1 SEHNR, CDR2 FQNEAQ (reference sequence).

The chain is built from TRBV3-1 and TRBJ2-4, with D maybe TRBD1 (6 bases). Germline V gene lookup returns CDR1 LGHDT and CDR2 YNNKEL (reference sequence). Trimming took off 2 bases at V and 3 bases at J, with 14 bases between the two ends. The CDR3 covers 16 residues. For the CDR3, the DNA is TGTGCCAGCAGCCAATCACAGGGTCAGGGCAAAAACATTCAGTACTTC. It yields the protein CASSQSQGQGKNIQYF.

This clonotype was seen only a few times. The chain combines TRBV7-8 with TRBJ2-2; TRBD2 matches at 10 bases. Germline CDR1 reads SGHVS; CDR2 reads FQNEAQ. V lost 2 bases and J lost 6; bases outside the gene matches: 3. CDR3 length: 15 residues. For the CDR3, the DNA is TGTGCCAGCAGCTTAAGCCTAGCGGGAGCCGGGGAGCTGTTTTTT. Translating it yields CASSLSLAGAGELFF. The full variable domain, completed using reference TRBV7-8 and TRBJ2-2, is GAGVSQSPRYKVAKRGQDVALRCDPISGHVSLFWYQQALGQGPEFLTYFQNEAQLDKSGLPSDRFFAERPEGSVSTLKIQRTQQEDSAVYLCASSLSLAGAGELFFGEGSRLTVL.

The count of this clonotype is one. The CDR3 DNA sequence: TGCGCCAGCAGTGATTACCGGACTAGCGTCCGGCAGTTCTTC. Protein product: CASSDYRTSVRQFF. The V gene is TRBV10-1, the J gene TRBJ2-1, with 9 bases fitting TRBD2. The length of the CDR3 is 14 residues. Germline-derived CDR1 and CDR2 are WNHNN and SYGVQD (reference sequence). V lost 3 bases and J lost 12; bases outside the gene matches: 9.

This clonotype was picked up many times. The chain is built from TRBV30 and TRBJ2-3; possibly TRBD2 for D (6 bases). Germline V gives CDR1 GTSNPN, CDR2 SVGIG (reference sequence). The CDR3 has 17 amino acids. Deletions cut 3 bases from V and 5 bases from J, with 24 bases between. Written as DNA, the CDR3 is TGTGCCTGGAGCCCACGGCGCGGGGACCCACGAGGAGATACGCAGTATTTT. Protein sequence: CAWSPRRGDPRGDTQYF.